This T cell receptor beta chain is drawn from a study of shared clonotypes between healthy human individuals. The genomic DNA of each subset was split evenly across several immunoSEQ plates. Clones were sequenced by immunoSEQ multiplex PCR, and TCRdb holds only the in-frame ones, with some missing. The top ten clones hold 0.89% of a sample with around 1,000,000 clones, about 80% of them seen once. This CDR3 has 16 amino acids. In germline, CDR1 is LGHNA, CDR2 YNFKEQ. V shed 4 bases and J shed 1 base, with 16 bases lying between them. A CD45RA-negative memory subset and a CD45RA+ naive subset were separated from the CD4+ cells.

The J gene is TRBJ1-2, the V gene TRBV4-2; D may be TRBD1 (5 bases). Input material: memory CD4+ T cells from PBMCs. Subset described: CD45RA-negative fraction. This sequence originates from a man between 18 and 35 years old in good health. Some clones in this sample may be carry-over from other donors' samples. CDR3 sequence (DNA): TGTGCCAGCAGCCCCGATTCGGGCAGGGTTAACTATGGCTACACCTTC. Amino acid sequence: CASSPDSGRVNYGYTF.